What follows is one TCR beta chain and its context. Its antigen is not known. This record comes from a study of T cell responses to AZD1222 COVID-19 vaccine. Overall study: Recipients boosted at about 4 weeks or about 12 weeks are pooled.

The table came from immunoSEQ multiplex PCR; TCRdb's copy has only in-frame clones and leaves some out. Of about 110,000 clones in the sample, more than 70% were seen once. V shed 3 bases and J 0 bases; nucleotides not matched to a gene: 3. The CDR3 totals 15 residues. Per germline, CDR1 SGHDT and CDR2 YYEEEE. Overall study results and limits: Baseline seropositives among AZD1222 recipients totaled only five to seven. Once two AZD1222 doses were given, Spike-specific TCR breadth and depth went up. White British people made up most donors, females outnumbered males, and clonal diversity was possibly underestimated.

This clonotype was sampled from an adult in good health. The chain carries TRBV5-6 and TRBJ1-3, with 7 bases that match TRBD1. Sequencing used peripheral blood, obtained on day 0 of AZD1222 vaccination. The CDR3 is CASSSQGFSGNTIYF. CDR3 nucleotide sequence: TGTGCCAGCAGCTCACAGGGGTTCTCTGGAAACACCATATATTTT.